This T cell receptor beta chain comes out of a study of OX40 agonist ivuxolimab in advanced cancers. Regarding the complete study: The costimulatory receptor OX40 (CD134) was targeted by ivuxolimab, a fully human IgG2 agonistic monoclonal antibody. A male proportion of roughly 80% and a mean age of approximately 61 years, ranging from about 23 to 90, were recorded for the dose-escalation cohort. The monotherapy dose-escalation portion (N of about 52 patients) of the phase I ivuxolimab trial is reported in the paper. Patients were allowed to have had prior anti-PD-1, anti-PD-L1 or anti-CTLA-4 therapy, and around 37% of the dose-escalation patients had previously received checkpoint inhibitors. Intravenous ivuxolimab was administered to patients every 2 weeks at six dose levels: 0.01, 0.1, 0.3, 1.5, 3 and 10 mg/kg. The purpose of peripheral TCRbeta sequencing was to test whether ivuxolimab changed TCR sequence diversity and led to clonal T-cell expansion. Of the 50 to 55 patients in dose escalation, about 20 had hepatocellular carcinoma, about 15 had melanoma, 9 had renal cell carcinoma and 9 had head and neck cancer. Partial responses occurred in three dose-escalation patients: two with cutaneous melanoma and one with hepatocellular carcinoma.

Summary of the overall study and its limitations: Partial responders in the 0.1-3.0 mg/kg groups had among the lowest normalized peripheral clonal expansion, especially among CD8+ T cells. Low levels of normalized T-cell clonal expansion were also shown by some nonresponding patients. At doses from 0.1 to 3.0 mg/kg, clonal expansion was seen in both CD4+ and CD8+ blood T cells between baseline and week 6. Which antigens the clonally expanded peripheral T cells were specific for was not determined. After ivuxolimab, more expanded clones were found on average in CD8+ T cells than in CD4+ T cells.

Details on this clone: No cognate antigen has been identified for it. Base qualities are not at hand, and no much larger clone is one base apart.

The CDR3 measures 15 amino acids from cysteine to phenylalanine. The entry retains the CDR3 DNA only, 45 bases that are in frame from base 1. Looking up the germline V gene (reference sequence) yields CDR1 LNHDA and CDR2 SQIVND. Trimming accounts for 5 bases at V and 2 bases at J, while the number of junction bases matched to no gene is 8. To sequence the TCRbeta CDR3 region, genomic DNA was isolated from the sorted cells. TCRbeta CDR3 regions were sequenced using the immunoSEQ Assay. The clones in this table, taken by TCRdb from immuneACCESS, are in-frame only. Not every clone is retained; where verified, under half of the shortfall comes from an unresolved V gene, and the cause of the rest is unknown. In this sample the table shows 70,000 or so clones, approximately 92% of which occur a single time. The ten largest clonotypes hold approximately 0.91% of the sample. The trial excluded patients who had a history of autoimmune disease or who were on systemic immunosuppression. Peripheral blood for TCR sequencing was collected from all dose cohorts at baseline, on cycle 4 day 1, and on cycle 7 day 1. Samples were obtained from an open-label, multicenter, first-in-human phase I dose-escalation trial of ivuxolimab. Adults with locally advanced or metastatic head and neck squamous cell, hepatocellular, melanoma or renal cell carcinoma were enrolled in the trial. Before TCR sequencing, CD4+ T cells and CD8+ T cells were sorted from peripheral blood as separate populations.

The rearranged segments are TRBV19 and TRBJ1-2, with 7 bases in between that match TRBD1. The sample consisted of CD4+ or CD8+ T cells sorted from blood, taken in a trial of the OX40 agonist ivuxolimab. This TCR was sampled from an adult with an advanced solid tumor such as melanoma, head and neck, liver or kidney cancer. The CDR3: CASSRNWDRNYGYTF. The nucleotide sequence reads TGTGCCAGTAGTCGAAATTGGGACAGAAACTATGGCTACACCTTC.